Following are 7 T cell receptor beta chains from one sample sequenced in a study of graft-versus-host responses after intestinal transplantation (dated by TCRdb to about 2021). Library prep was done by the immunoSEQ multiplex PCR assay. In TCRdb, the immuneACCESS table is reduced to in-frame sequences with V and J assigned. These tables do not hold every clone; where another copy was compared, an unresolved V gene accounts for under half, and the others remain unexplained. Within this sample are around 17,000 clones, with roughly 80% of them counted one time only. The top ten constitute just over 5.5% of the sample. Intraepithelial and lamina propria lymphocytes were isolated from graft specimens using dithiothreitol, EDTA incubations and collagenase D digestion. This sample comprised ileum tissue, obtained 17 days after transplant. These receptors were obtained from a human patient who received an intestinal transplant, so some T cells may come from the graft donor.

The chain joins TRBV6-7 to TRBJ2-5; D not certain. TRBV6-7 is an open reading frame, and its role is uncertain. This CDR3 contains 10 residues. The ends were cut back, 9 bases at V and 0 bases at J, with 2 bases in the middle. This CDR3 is CASHQETQYF. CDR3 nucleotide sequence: TGTGCCAGTCACCAAGAGACCCAGTACTTC.

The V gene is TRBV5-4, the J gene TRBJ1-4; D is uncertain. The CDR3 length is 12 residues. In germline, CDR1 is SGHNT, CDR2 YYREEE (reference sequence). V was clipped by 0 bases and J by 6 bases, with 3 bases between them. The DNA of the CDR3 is TGTGCCAGCAGCTTGGCGGATGAAAAACTGTTTTTT. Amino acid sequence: CASSLADEKLFF.

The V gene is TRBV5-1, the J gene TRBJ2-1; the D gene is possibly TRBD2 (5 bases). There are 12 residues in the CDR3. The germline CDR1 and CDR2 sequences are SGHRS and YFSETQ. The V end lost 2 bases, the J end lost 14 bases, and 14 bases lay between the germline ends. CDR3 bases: TGCGCCAGCAGCTTAAACGGGGAAAAGGAGTTCTTC. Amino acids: CASSLNGEKEFF.

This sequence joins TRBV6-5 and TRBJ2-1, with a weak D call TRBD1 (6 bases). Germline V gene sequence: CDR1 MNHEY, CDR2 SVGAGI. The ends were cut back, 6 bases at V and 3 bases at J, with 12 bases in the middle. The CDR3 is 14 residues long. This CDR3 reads CASSLDRSYNEQFF. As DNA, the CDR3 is TGTGCCAGCAGCCTTGACAGGAGCTACAATGAGCAGTTCTTC.

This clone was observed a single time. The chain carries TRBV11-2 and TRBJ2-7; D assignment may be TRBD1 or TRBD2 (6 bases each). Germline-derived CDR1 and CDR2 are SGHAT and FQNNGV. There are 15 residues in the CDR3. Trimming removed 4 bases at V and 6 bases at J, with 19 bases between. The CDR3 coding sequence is TGTGCCAGCAGCTCCTCCCAGGGCAGGGGAGGCGAGCAGTACTTC. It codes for CASSSSQGRGGEQYF. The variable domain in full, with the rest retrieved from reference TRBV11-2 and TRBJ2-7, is EAGVAQSPRYKIIEKRQSVAFWCNPISGHATLYWYQQILGQGPKLLIQFQNNGVVDDSQLPKDRFSAERLKGVDSTLKIQPAKLEDSAVYLCASSSSQGRGGEQYFGPGTRLTVT.

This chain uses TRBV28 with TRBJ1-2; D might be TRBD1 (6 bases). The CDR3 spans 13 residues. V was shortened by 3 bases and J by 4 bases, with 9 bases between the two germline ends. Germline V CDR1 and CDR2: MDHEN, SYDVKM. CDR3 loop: CASSFGTPYGYTF. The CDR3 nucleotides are TGTGCCAGCAGTTTCGGGACACCCTATGGCTACACCTTC.

CDR3 coding DNA: TGTGCCAGCAGCCAAGAGGGCAGGGGGCTTACCTTC. Amino acid sequence: CASSQEGRGLTF. J is TRBJ1-2 and V is TRBV4-2; 8 positions agree with TRBD1. CDR3 size: 12 residues. Germline V gene lookup returns CDR1 LGHNA and CDR2 YNFKEQ. The ends lost 0 bases at V and 14 bases at J; junction bases unmatched: 5.